These 32 T cell receptor beta chains were all obtained from the same sample, sequenced in a study of shared clonotypes between healthy human individuals. Sequencing was performed with immunoSEQ multiplex PCR; in TCRdb, only in-frame clones are kept and a portion is missing. This repertoire shows approximately 2,300,000 clones, approximately 90% found once; its top ten account for about 0.36%. Sequenced sample: naive CD4+ T cells from PBMCs. Subset of the sample: CD45RA+ positively selected. These receptors all stem from a man between 18 and 35 years old in good health. Some clones in this sample may be carry-over from other donors' samples.

This sequence joins TRBV29-1 and TRBJ2-7; D is uncertain. V was clipped by 6 bases and J by 5 bases, with 17 bases between them. Looked up from germline, CDR1 is SQVTM and CDR2 is ANQGSEA. CDR3 size: 13 residues. This chain's CDR3 is CSVTRFQSHEQYF. DNA of the CDR3: TGCAGCGTCACCCGGTTCCAGTCCCACGAGCAGTACTTC.

The rearrangement uses TRBV28 and TRBJ1-3; D is unclear. Germline assignment: CDR1 MDHEN and CDR2 SYDVKM. The CDR3 sequence is 15 residues long. The V end was cut by 5 bases, the J end by 0 bases, with 11 bases between. Here the CDR3 DNA reads TGTGCCAGCAGTCCTACATGGAGCTCTGGAAACACCATATATTTT. Its protein is CASSPTWSSGNTIYF.

The gene calls are TRBV5-1 and TRBJ1-2; the D gene is possibly TRBD1 (6 bases). The CDR3 has 16 residues. Germline CDR1 and CDR2: SGHRS and YFSETQ. V was shortened by 6 bases and J by 4 bases, with 22 bases between the two germline ends. CDR3 region: CASTLTGGGPGYGYTF. DNA of the CDR3: TGCGCCAGCACGCTGACCGGAGGGGGGCCTGGCTATGGCTACACCTTC.

This rearrangement joins TRBV15 to TRBJ2-7; 7 bases match TRBD1. Looked up from germline, CDR1 is LNHNV and CDR2 is YYDKDF (reference sequence). The CDR3 runs to 15 residues. V was clipped by 0 bases and J by 4 bases; unmatched bases: 6. In nucleotides, the CDR3 is TGTGCCACCAGCAGAGATTCAGGGACAGAATACGAGCAGTACTTC. The encoded protein is CATSRDSGTEYEQYF. The full variable domain, its missing parts supplied by reference TRBV15 and TRBJ2-7, is DAMVIQNPRYQVTQFGKPVTLSCSQTLNHNVMYWYQQKSSQAPKLLFHYYDKDFNNEADTPDNFQSRRPNTSFCFLDIRSPGLGDTAMYLCATSRDSGTEYEQYFGPGTRLTVT.

In the case of this clone: At the DNA level, this CDR3 is encoded by other sequences in the same sample as well. The chain recombines TRBV28 with TRBJ1-2, with no clear D. The CDR3 runs to 12 residues. The germline gives CDR1 MDHEN, CDR2 SYDVKM. The ends were cut back, 3 bases at V and 4 bases at J, with 6 bases in the middle. CDR3 region: CASSFNSYGYTF. For the CDR3, the DNA is TGTGCCAGCAGTTTCAATAGCTATGGCTACACCTTC.

This clone was detected once. This chain links TRBV28 with TRBJ1-4; 7 positions match TRBD1. Unmatched junction bases numbered 8, after V lost 2 bases and J lost 5 bases. The CDR3 contains 16 residues. Germline assignment: CDR1 MDHEN and CDR2 SYDVKM. Here the CDR3 DNA reads TGTGCCAGCAGTTTACTCGGGACAGTCTTAAATGAAAAACTGTTTTTT. As protein: CASSLLGTVLNEKLFF. Based on the CDR3 plus reference TRBV28 and TRBJ1-4, the full variable domain is DVKVTQSSRYLVKRTGEKVFLECVQDMDHENMFWYRQDPGLGLRLIYFSYDVKMKEKGDIPEGYSVSREKKERFSLILESASTNQTSMYLCASSLLGTVLNEKLFFGSGTQLSVL.

This clone was observed a few times. This chain uses TRBV13 with TRBJ1-5; D possibly corresponds to TRBD1 (5 bases). V lost 6 bases, J lost 2 bases, and 17 bases lay in between. This CDR3 spans 16 amino acids. Germline V CDR1 and CDR2: PRHDT, FYEKMQ (reference sequence). The CDR3 region is CASSTGRLRGNQPQHF. Here the CDR3 DNA reads TGTGCCAGCAGTACTGGGAGGCTCAGGGGCAATCAGCCCCAGCATTTT.

This chain uses TRBV30 with TRBJ1-6; D not certain. V lost 0 bases, J lost 6 bases, and 9 bases lay in between. The CDR3 is 14 residues long. CDR1 is GTSNPN, CDR2 SVGIG, per germline (reference sequence). CDR3 in DNA: TGTGCCTGGAGTGTATGGCTACGTAATTCACCCCTCCACTTT. It yields the protein CAWSVWLRNSPLHF.

This chain joins TRBV7-2 and TRBJ2-3, with TRBD2 matching over 7 bases. The CDR3 is made up of 14 amino acids. Germline-derived CDR1 and CDR2 are SGHTA and FQGNSA. The ends lost 5 bases at V and 4 bases at J; junction bases unmatched: 6. CDR3 sequence: CASSPRENPDTQYF. The CDR3 DNA reads TGTGCCAGCAGCCCGCGGGAGAACCCAGATACGCAGTATTTT. Based on the CDR3 plus reference TRBV7-2 and TRBJ2-3, the full variable domain is GAGVSQSPSNKVTEKGKDVELRCDPISGHTALYWYRQSLGQGLEFLIYFQGNSAPDKSGLPSDRFSAERTGGSVSTLTIQRTQQEDSAVYLCASSPRENPDTQYFGPGTRLTVL.

This chain connects TRBV5-6 to TRBJ2-5; D is uncertain. V was trimmed by 3 bases and J by 3 bases, leaving 6 bases between them. CDR3 size: 12 residues. Per the germline V gene, CDR1 is SGHDT and CDR2 is YYEEEE. CDR3 protein: CASSYEKETQYF. The CDR3 nucleotides read TGTGCCAGCAGCTATGAAAAAGAGACCCAGTACTTC.

This clone occurred a few times. The rearrangement joins TRBV30 to TRBJ2-7, with 10 bases lining up with TRBD1. Germline CDR1 reads GTSNPN; CDR2 reads SVGIG (reference sequence). The CDR3 length is 12 residues. The trim removed 5 bases at V and 2 bases at J, leaving 0 bases unmatched. The CDR3 reads CAWGQGAYEQYF. The CDR3 DNA reads TGTGCCTGGGGACAGGGGGCCTACGAGCAGTACTTC.

The chain joins TRBV5-1 to TRBJ2-7; D possibly corresponds to TRBD1 (6 bases). Trimming pared 2 bases from V and 6 bases from J, leaving 15 bases between. Germline V lookup: CDR1 SGHRS, CDR2 YFSETQ. CDR3 length: 14 residues. CDR3 DNA: TGCGCCAGCAGCTTAGGGGACACCATGGGCGAGCAGTACTTC. It yields the protein CASSLGDTMGEQYF.

J is TRBJ1-1 and V is TRBV29-1, with a tentative D call TRBD1 (5 bases). Looked up from germline, CDR1 is SQVTM and CDR2 is ANQGSEA. CDR3 length: 14 residues. V was clipped by 7 bases and J by 3 bases, with 18 bases between them. CDR3 region: CSGEWGLTDTEAFF. CDR3 DNA: TGCAGCGGCGAATGGGGCCTCACGGACACTGAAGCTTTCTTT.

V gene TRBV28 combines with J gene TRBJ2-7; D may be TRBD1 (6 bases). The CDR3 is made up of 15 amino acids. V lost 2 bases to trimming and J lost 5 bases, with 16 bases between them. Germline assignment: CDR1 MDHEN and CDR2 SYDVKM. The CDR3 DNA reads TGTGCCAGCAGTTTAGGGGGCGCGAGGTTTCACGAGCAGTACTTC. Translation: CASSLGGARFHEQYF.

This clone was observed a handful of times. The chain is built from TRBV5-3 and TRBJ2-1; 7 bases align to TRBD2. TRBV5-3 is reported as an ORF; its role is uncertain. The CDR3 totals 12 residues. V lost 4 bases, J lost 7 bases, and 2 bases stayed unmatched. The CDR3 DNA follows: TGTGCCAGAAGCCGGGAGGTGAATGAGCAGTTCTTC. As protein: CARSREVNEQFF.

The chain is built from TRBV29-1 and TRBJ2-5; tentatively, D is TRBD1 or TRBD2 (5 bases each). V was shortened by 7 bases and J by 5 bases, with 17 bases between the two germline ends. This CDR3 spans 13 amino acids. In germline, CDR1 is SQVTM, CDR2 ANQGSEA. Here the CDR3 DNA reads TGCAGCGGAACCCGGGACCTTCGGGAGACCCAGTACTTC. Its protein is CSGTRDLRETQYF.

The chain combines TRBV6-6 with TRBJ2-2, with 8 positions matching TRBD2. This CDR3 has 16 amino acids. The V and J ends lost 2 bases and 4 bases, in that order; junction bases with no gene match: 6. The germline V gene has CDR1 MNHNY and CDR2 SVGAGI (reference sequence). The CDR3 region is CASSYGAGGVTGELFF. CDR3 DNA: TGTGCCAGCAGTTACGGGGCGGGAGGAGTCACCGGGGAGCTGTTTTTT.

A note on this clone: This CDR3 is also generated by other DNA sequences in the sample. The chain uses TRBV18 and TRBJ1-5; D not resolved. The CDR3 covers 14 residues. Between the trimmed V and J ends, which lost 2 bases and 0 bases, there was a span of 5 bases. Per the germline V gene, CDR1 is KGHSH and CDR2 is LQKENI. The CDR3 region is CASSPGDSNQPQHF. Written as DNA, the CDR3 is TGTGCCAGCTCACCAGGGGATAGCAATCAGCCCCAGCATTTT.

To note about this clone: The junction shows a germline mismatch at one end, possibly a read error. The chain joins TRBV28 to TRBJ1-2, with a possible D match to TRBD1 (5 bases). CDR3 length: 12 residues. Germline lookup yields CDR1 MDHEN and CDR2 SYDVKM. CDR3 in DNA: TGTGCCAGCAGTTCGTCCTTCGTAGGGGCTAGCTTC. Its translation is CASSSSFVGASF.

This chain joins TRBV30 and TRBJ1-4; D call uncertain. CDR3 length: 16 residues. Germline V lookup: CDR1 GTSNPN, CDR2 SVGIG (reference sequence). V was cut by 2 bases and J by 2 bases, with 15 bases left in between. CDR3 residues: CAWSLNFRSTNEKLFF. The CDR3 nucleotides read TGTGCCTGGAGTTTAAACTTTCGATCCACTAATGAAAAACTGTTTTTT.

This clone was recorded once. The rearrangement uses TRBV20-1 and TRBJ2-3, with D unresolved. CDR3 length: 11 amino acids. Trimming stripped 6 bases from V and 14 bases from J, with 18 bases between. The germline CDR1 and CDR2 sequences are DFQATT and SNEGSKA (reference sequence). The CDR3 DNA sequence: TGCAGTGCCATAGGTGGCTCCCCACGGTATTTT. Protein sequence: CSAIGGSPRYF.

As to this clone: Other DNA sequences in the same sample also yield this CDR3. The chain has TRBV9 and TRBJ1-1; a weak D match, TRBD1 (5 bases). V lost 1 base and J lost 3, with 13 bases in between. CDR3 length equals 15 residues. CDR1 and CDR2 from the germline V gene are SGDLS and YYNGEE. The CDR3 loop is CASSVSGQGYTEAFF. Here the CDR3 DNA reads TGTGCCAGCAGCGTATCGGGGCAAGGGTACACTGAAGCTTTCTTT.

This clone was observed once. The genes are TRBV7-8 and TRBJ2-3; possibly TRBD2 for D (5 bases). The CDR3 extends over 14 amino acids. The ends were cut back, 5 bases at V and 7 bases at J, with 16 bases in the middle. CDR1 is SGHVS, CDR2 FQNEAQ, per germline. CDR3 DNA sequence: TGTGCCAGCAGCAATACTAGGGTGGTAAATACGCAGTATTTT. Amino acid sequence: CASSNTRVVNTQYF.

V is TRBV28 and J is TRBJ1-4, with TRBD1 matching over 9 bases. CDR3 length: 14 residues. V lost 8 bases, J lost 8 bases, and 9 bases stayed unmatched. Looked up from germline, CDR1 is MDHEN and CDR2 is SYDVKM. The CDR3 region has the DNA TGTGCCAGCGGGGGGGGGACAGGGAAGGAAAAACTGTTTTTT. It is translated as CASGGGTGKEKLFF. The full variable domain, completed using reference TRBV28 and TRBJ1-4, is DVKVTQSSRYLVKRTGEKVFLECVQDMDHENMFWYRQDPGLGLRLIYFSYDVKMKEKGDIPEGYSVSREKKERFSLILESASTNQTSMYLCASGGGTGKEKLFFGSGTQLSVL.

This rearrangement joins TRBV28 to TRBJ1-4; weak D call: TRBD1 (5 bases). The V and J ends lost 7 bases and 8 bases respectively, with 11 bases between them. CDR1 MDHEN and CDR2 SYDVKM come from the germline V gene. The CDR3 runs to 12 residues. The CDR3 sequence is CASTPQDEKLFF. The CDR3 DNA is TGTGCCAGCACCCCACAGGACGAAAAACTGTTTTTT. The full variable domain, with the rest looked up from reference TRBV28 and TRBJ1-4, is DVKVTQSSRYLVKRTGEKVFLECVQDMDHENMFWYRQDPGLGLRLIYFSYDVKMKEKGDIPEGYSVSREKKERFSLILESASTNQTSMYLCASTPQDEKLFFGSGTQLSVL.

The rearrangement links TRBV11-3 to TRBJ2-7; possibly TRBD1 for D (5 bases). V lost 5 bases to trimming and J lost 2 bases, with 7 bases between them. The length of the CDR3 is 12 residues. The germline CDR1 and CDR2 sequences are SGHNT and YENEEA. The CDR3 bases are TGTGCCAGCAGCCAGGACACCTACGAGCAGTACTTC. Translating it yields CASSQDTYEQYF.

The rearrangement links TRBV15 to TRBJ1-5; 7 positions match TRBD1. The CDR3 length is 17 residues. Germline CDR1 is LNHNV and CDR2 is YYDKDF (reference sequence). V lost 0 bases to trimming and J lost 6 bases; unmatched junction nucleotides: 11. The CDR3 region has the DNA TGTGCCACCAGCAGAGAGCTTCCCTGGGACAGAAGTCAGCCCCAGCATTTT. Encoded protein: CATSRELPWDRSQPQHF.

This rearrangement joins TRBV27 to TRBJ2-3, with a weak D call TRBD2 (7 bases). Per the germline V gene, CDR1 is MNHEY and CDR2 is SMNVEV (reference sequence). This CDR3 is 16 amino acids long. The V end was cut by 4 bases, the J end by 1 base, with 15 bases between. The CDR3 reads CASSSERGGGTDTQYF. The CDR3 nucleotides read TGTGCCAGCAGTTCGGAAAGGGGGGGAGGCACAGATACGCAGTATTTT.

The chain recombines TRBV27 with TRBJ1-1; possible D gene TRBD1, 6 bases. Germline V gene data show CDR1 as MNHEY and CDR2 as SMNVEV (reference sequence). The ends were cut back, 5 bases at V and 5 bases at J, with 15 bases in the middle. The CDR3 totals 14 residues. CDR3 coding DNA: TGTGCCAGCAGTCTCCTAGTAGGGGGAACTGAAGCTTTCTTT. It translates to CASSLLVGGTEAFF.

This rearrangement joins TRBV5-5 to TRBJ2-7, with TRBD2 identical over 8 bases. The CDR3 extends over 15 amino acids. With V trimmed by 4 bases and J by 4 bases, 10 bases remained unmatched. CDR1 is SGHKS, CDR2 YYEKEE, per germline (reference sequence). This CDR3 reads CASSLSGTSIYEQYF. The CDR3 region has the DNA TGTGCCAGCAGCCTCTCCGGGACTAGTATTTACGAGCAGTACTTC.

The chain has TRBV28 and TRBJ2-7; TRBD2 agrees at 10 bases. Germline CDR1 MDHEN, CDR2 SYDVKM. V was clipped by 8 bases and J by 0 bases; unmatched bases: 13. This CDR3 is built from 17 residues. The CDR3, as DNA: TGTGCCAGCCAATTGACAGGACTAGCGGCAAGCTCCTACGAGCAGTACTTC. As protein: CASQLTGLAASSYEQYF.

The chain is built from TRBV29-1 and TRBJ2-5; 7 positions match TRBD2. Germline-derived CDR1 and CDR2 are SQVTM and ANQGSEA. V shed 3 bases, J shed 5 bases, and the junction held 0 bases outside the gene matches. CDR3 length equals 11 residues. The CDR3, as DNA: TGCAGCGTTGACGGGGGGGAGACCCAGTACTTC. Protein sequence: CSVDGGETQYF.